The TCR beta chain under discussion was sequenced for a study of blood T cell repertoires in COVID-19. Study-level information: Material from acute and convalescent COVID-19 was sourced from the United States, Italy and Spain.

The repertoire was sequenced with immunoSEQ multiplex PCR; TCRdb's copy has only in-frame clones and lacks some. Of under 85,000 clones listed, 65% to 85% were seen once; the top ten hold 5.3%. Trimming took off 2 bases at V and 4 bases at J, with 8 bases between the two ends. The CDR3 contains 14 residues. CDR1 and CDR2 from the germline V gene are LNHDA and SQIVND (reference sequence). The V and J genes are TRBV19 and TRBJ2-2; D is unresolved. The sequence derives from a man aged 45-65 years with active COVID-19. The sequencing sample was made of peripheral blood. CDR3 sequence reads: CASSITAFTGELFF. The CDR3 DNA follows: TGTGCCAGTAGTATAACAGCCTTCACCGGGGAGCTGTTTTTT.